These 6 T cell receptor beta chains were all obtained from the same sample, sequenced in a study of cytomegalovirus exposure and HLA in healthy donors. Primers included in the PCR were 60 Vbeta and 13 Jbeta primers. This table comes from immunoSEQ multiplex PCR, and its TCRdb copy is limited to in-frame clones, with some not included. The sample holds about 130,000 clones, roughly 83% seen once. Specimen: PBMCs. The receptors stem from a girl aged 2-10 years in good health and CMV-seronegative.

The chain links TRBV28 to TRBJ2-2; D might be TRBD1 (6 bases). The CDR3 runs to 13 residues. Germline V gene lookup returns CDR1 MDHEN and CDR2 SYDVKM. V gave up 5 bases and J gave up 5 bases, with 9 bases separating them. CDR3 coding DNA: TGTGCCAGCAGTACCACAGGGACCGGGGAGCTGTTTTTT. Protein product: CASSTTGTGELFF.

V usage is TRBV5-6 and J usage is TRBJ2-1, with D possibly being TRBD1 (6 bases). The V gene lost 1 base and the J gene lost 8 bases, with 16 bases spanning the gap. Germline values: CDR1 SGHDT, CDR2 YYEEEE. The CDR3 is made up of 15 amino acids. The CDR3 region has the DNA TGTGCCAGCAGCTTGATGGGGGCGCGAGTCTATGAGCAGTTCTTC. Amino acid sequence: CASSLMGARVYEQFF. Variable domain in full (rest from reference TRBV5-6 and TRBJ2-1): DAGVTQSPTHLIKTRGQQVTLRCSPKSGHDTVSWYQQALGQGPQFIFQYYEEEERQRGNFPDRFSGHQFPNYSSELNVNALLLGDSALYLCASSLMGARVYEQFFGPGTRLTVL.

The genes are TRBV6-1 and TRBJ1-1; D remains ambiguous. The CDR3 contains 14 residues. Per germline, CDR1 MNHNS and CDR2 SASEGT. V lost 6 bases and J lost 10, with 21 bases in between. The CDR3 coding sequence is TGTGCCAGCAGCCAGACCAGACTGGGAGATGCAGCTTTCTTT. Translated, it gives CASSQTRLGDAAFF.

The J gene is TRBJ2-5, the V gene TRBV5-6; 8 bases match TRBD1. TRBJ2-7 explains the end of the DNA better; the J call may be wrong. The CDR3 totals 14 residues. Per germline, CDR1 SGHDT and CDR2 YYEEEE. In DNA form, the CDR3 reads TGTGCCAGCAGCTGGACAGGGCTACCCTACGAGCAGTACTTC. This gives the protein CASSWTGLPYEQYF.

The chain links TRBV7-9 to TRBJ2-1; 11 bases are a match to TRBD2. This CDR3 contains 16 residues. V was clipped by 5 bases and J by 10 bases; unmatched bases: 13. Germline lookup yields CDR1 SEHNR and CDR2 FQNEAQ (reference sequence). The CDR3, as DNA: TGTGCCAGCAGCCGACCCTTAGCGGGAGGGCTTCGGGAGCAGTTCTTC. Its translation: CASSRPLAGGLREQFF.

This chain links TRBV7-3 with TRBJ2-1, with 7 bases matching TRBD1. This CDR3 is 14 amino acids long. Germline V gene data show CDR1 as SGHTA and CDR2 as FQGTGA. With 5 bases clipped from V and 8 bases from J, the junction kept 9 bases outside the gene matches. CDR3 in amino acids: CASSPGTARDEQFF. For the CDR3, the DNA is TGTGCCAGCAGCCCCGGGACAGCAAGGGATGAGCAGTTCTTC.